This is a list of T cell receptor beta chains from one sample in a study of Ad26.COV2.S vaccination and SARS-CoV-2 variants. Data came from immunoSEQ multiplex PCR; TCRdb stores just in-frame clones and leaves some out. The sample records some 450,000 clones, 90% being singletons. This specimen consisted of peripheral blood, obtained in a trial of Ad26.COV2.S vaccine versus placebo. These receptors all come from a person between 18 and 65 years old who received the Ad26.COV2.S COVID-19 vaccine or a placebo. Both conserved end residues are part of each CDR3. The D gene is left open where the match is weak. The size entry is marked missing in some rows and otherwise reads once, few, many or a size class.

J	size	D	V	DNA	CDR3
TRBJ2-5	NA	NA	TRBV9	TGTGCCAGCAGCGTACAGGGACTGGGGGAGACCCAGTACTTC	CASSVQGLGETQYF
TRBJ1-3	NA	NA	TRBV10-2	TGCGCCAGCAGTGAATCGGGGTCTGGAAACACCATATATTTT	CASSESGSGNTIYF
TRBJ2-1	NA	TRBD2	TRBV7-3	TGTGCCAGCAGCTTAACCTCTAGCGGGAGCTCCTACAATGAGCAGTTCTTC	CASSLTSSGSSYNEQFF
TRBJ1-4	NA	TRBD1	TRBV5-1	TGCGCCAGCAGCCCCGGGACAGGGGATGAAAAACTGTTTTTT	CASSPGTGDEKLFF
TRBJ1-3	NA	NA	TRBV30	TGTGCCTGGAGCGAAGGAAACACCATATATTTT	CAWSEGNTIYF
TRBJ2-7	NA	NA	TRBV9	TGTGCCAGCAGCGTAGCGCCCGACGCCTACGAGCAGTACTTC	CASSVAPDAYEQYF
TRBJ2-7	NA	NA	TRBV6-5	TGTGCCAGCAGACCAGAGACGGGATTCTCCTACGAGCAGTACTTC	CASRPETGFSYEQYF
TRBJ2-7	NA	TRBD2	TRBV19	TGTGCCAGTAAAGTCAGCGGGAGTTACGAGCAGTACTTC	CASKVSGSYEQYF
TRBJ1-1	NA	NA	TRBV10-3	TGTGCCATCAGTGCCACGAACACTGAAGCTTTCTTT	CAISATNTEAFF
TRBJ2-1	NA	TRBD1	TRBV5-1	TGCGCCAGCAGCACGGACAGGGGGCTGGATGAGCAGTTCTTC	CASSTDRGLDEQFF
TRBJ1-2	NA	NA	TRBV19	TGTGCCAGTAGTATCTTCGACAGTACCTATGGCTACACCTTC	CASSIFDSTYGYTF
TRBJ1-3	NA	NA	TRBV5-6	TGTGCCAGCAGCTTGGACCCCTGGGCATCTGGAAACACCATATATTTT	CASSLDPWASGNTIYF
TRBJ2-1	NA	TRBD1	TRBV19	TGTGCCAGTAGTATAAGACAGGGGGCTGTAAATGAGCAGTTCTTC	CASSIRQGAVNEQFF
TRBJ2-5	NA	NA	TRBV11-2	TGTGCCAGCAGCTCCGCTCCCAGTGCCCAGTACTTC	CASSSAPSAQYF
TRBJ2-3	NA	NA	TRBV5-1	TGCGCCAGCAGCTGGGAGGAGGTAGGCGCAGATACGCAGTATTTT	CASSWEEVGADTQYF
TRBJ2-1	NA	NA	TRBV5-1	TGCGCCAGCAGCTTACGCTCCGGGCAGAGCTCCTACAATGAGCAGTTCTTC	CASSLRSGQSSYNEQFF
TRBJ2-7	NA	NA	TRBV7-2	TGTGCCAGCAGCACCAGGACTACCTACGAGCAGTACTTC	CASSTRTTYEQYF
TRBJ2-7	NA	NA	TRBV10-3	TGTGCCATCAGTGAGGACAGTCCCTACGAGCAGTACTTC	CAISEDSPYEQYF
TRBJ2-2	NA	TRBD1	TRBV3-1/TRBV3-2	TGTGCCAGCAGCCCCGGGACAGGGAGCACCGGGGAGCTGTTTTTT	CASSPGTGSTGELFF
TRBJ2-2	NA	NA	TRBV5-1	TGCGCCAGCATGCCCGGGACCCGGACGACCGGGGAGCTGTTTTTT	CASMPGTRTTGELFF
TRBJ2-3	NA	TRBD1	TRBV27	TGTGCCAGCAGTTCCAGGGGGGATACGCAGTATTTT	CASSSRGDTQYF
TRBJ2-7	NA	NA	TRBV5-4	TGTGCCAGCAGCTTGGAGCAGGGGGGCTCCTACGAGCAGTACTTC	CASSLEQGGSYEQYF
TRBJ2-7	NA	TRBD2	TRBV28	TGTGCCAGCACCACGGGCGGGGGTGCCTACGAGCAGTACTTC	CASTTGGGAYEQYF
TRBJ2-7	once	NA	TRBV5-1	TGCGCCAGCAGTCCGGAGGGCGCCTACGAGCAGTACTTC	CASSPEGAYEQYF
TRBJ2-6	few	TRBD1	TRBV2	TGTGCCAACGGGCCAGGGGGCTCTGGGGCCAACGTCCTGACTTTC	CANGPGGSGANVLTF
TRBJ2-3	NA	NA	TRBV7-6	TGTGCCAGCAGCTTAACACACAATGGGAAAGATACGCAGTATTTT	CASSLTHNGKDTQYF
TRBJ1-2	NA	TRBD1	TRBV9	TGTGCCAGCAGCGTAGAGGGGACAGGTGGTGGCTACACCTTC	CASSVEGTGGGYTF
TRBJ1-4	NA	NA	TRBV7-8	TGTGCCAGCAGCTTGGAGCGGGGCGAACATGAAAAACTGTTTTTT	CASSLERGEHEKLFF
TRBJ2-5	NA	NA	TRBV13	TGTGCCAGCAGCTTAGGCCTTCGGGTTTCAAGGGAGACCCAGTACTTC	CASSLGLRVSRETQYF
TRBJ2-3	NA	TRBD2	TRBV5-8	TGTGCCAGCAGCTTGTCTTGGGGAGGGACAGATACGCAGTATTTT	CASSLSWGGTDTQYF
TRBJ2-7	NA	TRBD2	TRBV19	TGTGCCAGTAGTAACCGACTAGCGGGAGCGGGGTTCTACGAGCAGTACTTC	CASSNRLAGAGFYEQYF
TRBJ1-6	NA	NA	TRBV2	TGTGCCAGCAGTGTGCCGGGAAGGGGCTCCTATAATTCACCCCTCCACTTT	CASSVPGRGSYNSPLHF
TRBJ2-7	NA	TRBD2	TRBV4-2	TGTGCCAGCAGCCAAGGGGCCGGGACTAGCGGGAGGTACGAGCAGTACTTC	CASSQGAGTSGRYEQYF
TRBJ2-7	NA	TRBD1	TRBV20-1	TGCAGTGCTAGTTACGGGACAGGGAGATCCTACGAGCAGTACTTC	CSASYGTGRSYEQYF
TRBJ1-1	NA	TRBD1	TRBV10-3	TGTGCCATCAGCGATACTATTAAACACAGGGGGCTATCGGACACTGAAGCTTTCTTT	CAISDTIKHRGLSDTEAFF
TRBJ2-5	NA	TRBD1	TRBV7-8	TGTGCCAGCAGCTTAGGTTTCTCCGGGACAGGGATTATCCAAGAGACCCAGTACTTC	CASSLGFSGTGIIQETQYF
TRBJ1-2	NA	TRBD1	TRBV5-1	TGCGCCAGCAGCTTGGGGCTAGGACAGGGAAACTATGGCTACACCTTC	CASSLGLGQGNYGYTF
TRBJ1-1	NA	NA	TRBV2	TGTGCCAGCAGACTACGGATCACTGAAGCTTTCTTT	CASRLRITEAFF
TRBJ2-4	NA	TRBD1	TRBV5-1	TGCGCCAGCAGCGTGACAGGGGGCCTTGAAAACATTCAGTACTTC	CASSVTGGLENIQYF
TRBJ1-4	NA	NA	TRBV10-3	TGTGCCATCAGTGAGTCTTACAATGAAAAACTGTTTTTT	CAISESYNEKLFF
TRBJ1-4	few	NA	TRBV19	TGTGCCAGTAGTACCGGGGACGCTTATGAAAAACTGTTTTTT	CASSTGDAYEKLFF